This TCR beta chain came from a study of blood T cell repertoires in COVID-19. Clones were sequenced by immunoSEQ multiplex PCR, and TCRdb holds only the in-frame ones, with some missing. The table records 140,000 to 150,000 clones, 84% of them present only once. This clone was detected a few times. The CDR3 covers 15 residues. Germline values: CDR1 SEHNR, CDR2 FQNEAQ (reference sequence). V lost 5 bases and J lost 5, with 18 bases in between. This chain joins TRBV7-9 and TRBJ2-5, with TRBD1 as a possible D gene (5 bases). Sequencing was carried out using peripheral blood. This receptor was obtained from a human donor in a cohort sampled during active COVID-19. In DNA, the CDR3 is TGTGCCAGCAGCGCGCTAAGGCGGAAGGGGGAGACCCAGTACTTC. As protein: CASSALRRKGETQYF. The variable domain in full, completed from reference TRBV7-9 and TRBJ2-5, reads DTGVSQNPRHKITKRGQNVTFRCDPISEHNRLYWYRQTLGQGPEFLTYFQNEAQLEKSRLLSDRFSAERPKGSFSTLEIQRTEQGDSAMYLCASSALRRKGETQYFGPGTRLLVL.